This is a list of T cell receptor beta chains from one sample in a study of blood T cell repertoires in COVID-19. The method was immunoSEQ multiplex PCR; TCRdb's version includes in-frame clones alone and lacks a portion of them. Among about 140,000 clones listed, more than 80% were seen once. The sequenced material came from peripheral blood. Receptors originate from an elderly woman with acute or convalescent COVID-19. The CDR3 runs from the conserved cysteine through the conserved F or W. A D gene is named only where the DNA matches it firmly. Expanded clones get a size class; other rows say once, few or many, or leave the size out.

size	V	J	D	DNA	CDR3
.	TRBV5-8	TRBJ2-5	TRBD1	TGTGCCAGCAGCCCCGGGACAGGGAAAGGAGAGACCCAGTACTTC	CASSPGTGKGETQYF
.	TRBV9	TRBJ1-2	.	TGTGCCAGCAGCGTAGACCCACGGGAACAGGGCGGCTACACCTTC	CASSVDPREQGGYTF
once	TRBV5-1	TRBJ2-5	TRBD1	TGCGCCAGCAGCTCGGGTGGGACAGGGAAGGAGACCCAGTACTTC	CASSSGGTGKETQYF
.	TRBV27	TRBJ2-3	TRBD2	TGTGCCAGCACCCTTGGGGGGGGAAGCACAGATACGCAGTATTTT	CASTLGGGSTDTQYF
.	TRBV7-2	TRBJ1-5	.	TGTGCCAGCAGCTTAGTAGCGACGGAAGATAGCAATCAGCCCCAGCATTTT	CASSLVATEDSNQPQHF
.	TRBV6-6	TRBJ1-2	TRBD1	TGTGCCAGCAGTTACGCCACAGGGGGCGGCTATGGCTACACCTTC	CASSYATGGGYGYTF
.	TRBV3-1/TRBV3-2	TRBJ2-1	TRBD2	TGTGCCAGCAGCGGAGTACTAGCGGGGGGTTACAATGAGCAGTTCTTC	CASSGVLAGGYNEQFF
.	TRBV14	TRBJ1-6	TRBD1	TGTGCCAGCAGTCGGACAGGGGGCTCACCCCTCCACTTT	CASSRTGGSPLHF
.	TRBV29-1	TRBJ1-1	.	TGCAGCGCGACAGAGAACACTGAAGCTTTCTTT	CSATENTEAFF
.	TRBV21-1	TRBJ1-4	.	TGTGCCAGCAGCATAGCGGGACAGGGTCCGCGGTGGGATGAAAAACTGTTTTTT	CASSIAGQGPRWDEKLFF
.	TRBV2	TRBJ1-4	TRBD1	TGTGCCAGCAGGGGACAGGGTCTTTTGGAAAAACTGTTTTTT	CASRGQGLLEKLFF
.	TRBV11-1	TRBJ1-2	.	TGTGCCAGCAGCCCCTTCGCGGCAGGAGGTGGCTACACCTTC	CASSPFAAGGGYTF
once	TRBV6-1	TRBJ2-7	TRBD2	TGTGCCAGCAGTGGGCGACTAGCGGGGGGACCTTTCTCCTACGAGCAGTACTTC	CASSGRLAGGPFSYEQYF
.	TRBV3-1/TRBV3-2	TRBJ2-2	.	TGTGCCAGCAGCCAAGGGAGGGCAGGCCTGGCAGCCGGGGAGCTGTTTTTT	CASSQGRAGLAAGELFF
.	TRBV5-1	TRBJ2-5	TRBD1	TGCGCCAGCAGACCGGACAGGCGGGAGACCCAGTACTTC	CASRPDRRETQYF
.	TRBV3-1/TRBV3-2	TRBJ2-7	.	TGTGCCAGCAGCCAAGCTTTGTACGAGCAGTACTTC	CASSQALYEQYF
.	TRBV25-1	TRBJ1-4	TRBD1	TGTGCCAGTTTCAGGGGGCTGAAAGAAAAACTGTTTTTT	CASFRGLKEKLFF
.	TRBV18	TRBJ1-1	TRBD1	TGTGCCAGCTCACCAGGGACAGGGGTTGTGAACACTGAAGCTTTCTTT	CASSPGTGVVNTEAFF
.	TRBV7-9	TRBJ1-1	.	TGTGCCAGCAGCTTAAATGGGGGCATGACTGAAGCTTTCTTT	CASSLNGGMTEAFF
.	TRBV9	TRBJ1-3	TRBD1	TGTGCCAGCAGCGTAGGACAGGGGGCGCTTGGAAACACCATATATTTT	CASSVGQGALGNTIYF
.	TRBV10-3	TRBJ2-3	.	TGTGCCATCAGTGAGTATAGCGGACACACAGATACGCAGTATTTT	CAISEYSGHTDTQYF
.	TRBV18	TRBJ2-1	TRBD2	TGTGCCAGCTCACCCGGACTAGCGGGGGACCAGTTCTTC	CASSPGLAGDQFF
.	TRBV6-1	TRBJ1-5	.	TGTGCCAGCAGTGAAGGGGCCGCCCCGACACAGCCCCAGCATTTT	CASSEGAAPTQPQHF
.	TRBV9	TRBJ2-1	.	TGTGCCAGCAGCGCTAATAGCGGAAACTACAATGAGCAGTTCTTC	CASSANSGNYNEQFF
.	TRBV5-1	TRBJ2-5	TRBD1	TGCGCCAGCAGCTTCGGGACAGGGGGCATGGAGACCCAGTACTTC	CASSFGTGGMETQYF
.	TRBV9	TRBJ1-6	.	TGTGCCAGCAGCGACTCACGAGGGAAGAATAATTCACCCCTCCACTTT	CASSDSRGKNNSPLHF
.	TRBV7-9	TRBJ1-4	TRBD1	TGTGCCAGCAGCAGACGGACAGGGTACGATGAAAAACTGTTTTTT	CASSRRTGYDEKLFF
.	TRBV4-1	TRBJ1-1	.	TGCGCCAGCAGCCAAGTGCGGGCGACTGAAGCTTTCTTT	CASSQVRATEAFF
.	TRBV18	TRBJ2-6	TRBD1	TGTGCCAGCTCTTCTACCACCGGGACAGGGGAATCTGGGGCCAACGTCCTGACTTTC	CASSSTTGTGESGANVLTF
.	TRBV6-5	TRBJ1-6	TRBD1	TGTGCCAGCAGAAGAGGACAGGGGCGCCTTTCACCCCTCCACTTT	CASRRGQGRLSPLHF
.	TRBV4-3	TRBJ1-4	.	TGCGCCAGCAGCCAAGAAGCGGCGGAAGGTGAAAAACTGTTTTTT	CASSQEAAEGEKLFF
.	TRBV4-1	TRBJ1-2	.	TGCGCCAGCAGCCAAGTTCTGGACAGTCGTTATGGCTACACCTTC	CASSQVLDSRYGYTF
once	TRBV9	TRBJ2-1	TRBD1	TGTGCCAGCAGCACAACCGGGACAGGCTACAATGAGCAGTTCTTC	CASSTTGTGYNEQFF
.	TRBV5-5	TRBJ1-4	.	TGTGCCAGCAGCTACAACGGGGGGTACGTGGAAAAACTGTTTTTT	CASSYNGGYVEKLFF
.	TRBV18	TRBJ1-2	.	TGTGCCAGCTCATCGGACAGAAACTATGGCTACACCTTC	CASSSDRNYGYTF
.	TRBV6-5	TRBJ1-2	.	TGTGCCAGCAGTTACTCACGTGGGAGAAATTATGGCTACACCTTC	CASSYSRGRNYGYTF
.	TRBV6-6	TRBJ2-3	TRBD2	TGTGCCAGCAGTTCCCTCTCTAGCGGGAACACAGATACGCAGTATTTT	CASSSLSSGNTDTQYF
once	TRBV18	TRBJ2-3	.	TGTGCCAGCTCACCCATCGACAGGACAGATACGCAGTATTTT	CASSPIDRTDTQYF
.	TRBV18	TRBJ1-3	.	TGTGCCAGCTCACCGCAGGGGCCCTCTGGAAACACCATATATTTT	CASSPQGPSGNTIYF
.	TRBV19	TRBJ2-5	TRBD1	TGTGCCAGTAGTATAGGCAGGGGGCTGGAGACCCAGTACTTC	CASSIGRGLETQYF
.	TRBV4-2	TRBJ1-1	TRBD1	TGTGCCAGCAGCCAAGCGGGACAGGGGGACACTGAAGCTTTCTTT	CASSQAGQGDTEAFF
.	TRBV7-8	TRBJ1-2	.	TGTGCCAGCAGCTCCAGTAGGGGATCGTATGGCTACACCTTC	CASSSSRGSYGYTF
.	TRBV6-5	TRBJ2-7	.	TGTGCCAGCAGTTCCAGGGGTGAGTGGGGATACGAGCAGTACTTC	CASSSRGEWGYEQYF
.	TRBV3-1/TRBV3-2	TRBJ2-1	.	TGTGCCAGCAGCCGTACTCAAAATGAGCAGTTCTTC	CASSRTQNEQFF
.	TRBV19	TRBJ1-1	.	TGTGCCAGTAGTATAGGGGACACCATGAACACTGAAGCTTTCTTT	CASSIGDTMNTEAFF
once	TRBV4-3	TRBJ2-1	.	TGCGCCAGCAGCCAAGGGCAGGGGAGCTACAATGAGCAGTTCTTC	CASSQGQGSYNEQFF
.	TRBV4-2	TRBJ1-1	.	TGTGCCAGCAGCCAAGGGAGGAGGGGGAGGGACACTGAAGCTTTCTTT	CASSQGRRGRDTEAFF
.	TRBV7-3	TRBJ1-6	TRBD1	TGTGCCAGCAGCCTCGAAGGGGGCGGTTCACCCCTCCACTTT	CASSLEGGGSPLHF
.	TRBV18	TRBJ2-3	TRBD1	TGTGCCAGCTCACCACTCGACAGGGGGGTGCCAGATACGCAGTATTTT	CASSPLDRGVPDTQYF
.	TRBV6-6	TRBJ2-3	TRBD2	TGTGCCAGCAAGGGAGGGAAAGAACGCCCCGATACGCAGTATTTT	CASKGGKERPDTQYF
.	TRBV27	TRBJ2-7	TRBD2	TGTGCCAGCAGTTTATCGGTAGCGGGGGCCCCCTACGAGCAGTACTTC	CASSLSVAGAPYEQYF
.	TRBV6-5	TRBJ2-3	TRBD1	TGTGCCAGCAGTAGGGACAGGTGGGATACGCAGTATTTT	CASSRDRWDTQYF
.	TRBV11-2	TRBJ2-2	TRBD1	TGTGCCAGCAGCTCGTTCGGGGACAGGTTGTTGGCGAACACCGGGGAGCTGTTTTTT	CASSSFGDRLLANTGELFF